Listed here are 30 T cell receptor beta chains from one sample, sequenced in a study of cytomegalovirus exposure and HLA in healthy donors. Use of 60 Vbeta and 13 Jbeta primers characterized the PCR. Assay used: immunoSEQ multiplex PCR; TCRdb lists only in-frame clones, some missing. The sample has 150,000 to 200,000 clones, 70% to 80% seen once; the top ten hold roughly 1.6%. Sequencing was done on a sample of PBMCs. The receptor set was obtained from a woman aged 45-60 years in good health and CMV-seronegative.

The chain joins TRBV7-9 to TRBJ2-7, with a tentative D call TRBD2 (5 bases). CDR3 length: 16 amino acids. Germline V gives CDR1 SEHNR, CDR2 FQNEAQ (reference sequence). Trimming removed 5 bases at V and 1 base at J, with 18 bases between. The CDR3 DNA sequence: TGTGCCAGCAGCCGATCTTTTCGACGGGATTCCTACGAGCAGTACTTC. Protein sequence: CASSRSFRRDSYEQYF.

This clone has a single count. V usage is TRBV9 and J usage is TRBJ2-1; D gene uncertain. The V end was cut by 7 bases, the J end by 8 bases, with 4 bases between. The CDR3 spans 9 residues. Per the germline V gene, CDR1 is SGDLS and CDR2 is YYNGEE. CDR3 sequence reads: CASGHEQFF. The CDR3 DNA follows: TGTGCCAGCGGCCATGAGCAGTTCTTC.

The chain uses TRBV19 and TRBJ1-5, with TRBD1 matching 9 bases. Germline-derived CDR1 and CDR2 are LNHDA and SQIVND (reference sequence). The V gene end was trimmed by 5 bases and the J gene end by 4 bases; junction bases not matched to a gene: 9. CDR3 length equals 16 residues. The CDR3 region has the DNA TGTGCCAGTAGTCCGCTGGGACAGGGAAGGAATCAGCCCCAGCATTTT. Protein sequence: CASSPLGQGRNQPQHF.

The chain employs TRBV5-6 and TRBJ2-5, with D perhaps TRBD1 (6 bases). This CDR3 has 13 amino acids. Trimming pared 6 bases from V and 4 bases from J, leaving 13 bases between. CDR1 and CDR2 from the germline V gene are SGHDT and YYEEEE. The CDR3 loop reads CASNYGGLETQYF. The CDR3 DNA reads as TGTGCCAGCAACTATGGGGGCTTAGAGACCCAGTACTTC. The full variable domain, with the rest looked up from reference TRBV5-6 and TRBJ2-5, is DAGVTQSPTHLIKTRGQQVTLRCSPKSGHDTVSWYQQALGQGPQFIFQYYEEEERQRGNFPDRFSGHQFPNYSSELNVNALLLGDSALYLCASNYGGLETQYFGPGTRLLVL.

This clone was observed a single time. The V call is TRBV7-9, the J call TRBJ2-7, with 9 bases fitting TRBD1. This CDR3 spans 15 amino acids. Trimming at V came to 5 bases and at J to 6 bases, leaving 11 bases not matched to a gene. The V gene's germline CDR1 is SEHNR and CDR2 FQNEAQ (reference sequence). The CDR3 spells CASSLKGTGKGEQYF. For the CDR3, the DNA is TGTGCCAGCAGCCTGAAGGGGACAGGGAAGGGCGAGCAGTACTTC.

V and J are TRBV12-5 and TRBJ2-1; 13 bases are shared with TRBD2. With 5 bases clipped from V and 4 bases from J, the junction kept 11 bases outside the gene matches. CDR1 LGHNT and CDR2 FRNRAP come from the germline V gene. CDR3 length equals 18 residues. The CDR3 bases are TGTGCTAGTGGTAGCTCCGGGACTAGCGGGGTTTTTTACAATGAGCAGTTCTTC. It yields the protein CASGSSGTSGVFYNEQFF.

The chain joins TRBV5-5 to TRBJ1-1; the match to TRBD1 covers 8 bases. The CDR3 has 18 residues. After removal of 4 bases from V and 1 base from J, the junction contained 15 bases not matched to a gene. CDR1 is SGHKS and CDR2 is YYEKEE in the germline V gene (reference sequence). The CDR3 spells CASSHISRGLQKNTEAFF. The CDR3, as DNA: TGTGCCAGCAGCCACATTAGCAGGGGGCTTCAGAAGAACACTGAAGCTTTCTTT. Full variable domain (remainder filled in from reference TRBV5-5 and TRBJ1-1): DAGVTQSPTHLIKTRGQQVTLRCSPISGHKSVSWYQQVLGQGPQFIFQYYEKEERGRGNFPDRFSARQFPNYSSELNVNALLLGDSALYLCASSHISRGLQKNTEAFFGQGTRLTVV.

Remarks on this clone: One end of the junction is discordant with germline, which a read error may explain. The chain joins TRBV7-9 to TRBJ2-5, with D unresolved. Germline lookup yields CDR1 SEHNR and CDR2 FQNEAQ (reference sequence). CDR3 length: 12 residues. This CDR3 is CSSSFNRETQYF. CDR3 nucleotides: TGTTCCAGCAGCTTTAACAGAGAGACCCAGTACTTC.

This chain joins TRBV6-6 and TRBJ2-1; tentative D call: TRBD1 (6 bases). The CDR3 runs 16 residues. Between the trimmed V and J ends, which lost 2 bases and 5 bases, there was a span of 16 bases. Per the germline V gene, CDR1 is MNHNY and CDR2 is SVGAGI (reference sequence). The CDR3 DNA reads as TGTGCCAGCAGTTACGGTAGCACAGGGAAAGACAATGAGCAGTTCTTC. Its translation: CASSYGSTGKDNEQFF.

This chain links TRBV5-8 with TRBJ1-6; no clear D gene. The ends were cut back, 4 bases at V and 0 bases at J, with 8 bases in the middle. Germline V gene data show CDR1 as SGHTS and CDR2 as YDEGEE. CDR3 size: 15 residues. The CDR3: CASSPLSSYNSPLHF. CDR3 sequence (DNA): TGTGCCAGCAGCCCCCTAAGCTCCTATAATTCACCCCTCCACTTT.

This clone has more than one count but fewer than ten. The rearrangement links TRBV2 to TRBJ1-3; no reliable D call. The CDR3 sequence is 14 residues long. Trimming removed 6 bases from V and 1 base from J, with 10 bases in between. Germline values: CDR1 SNHLY, CDR2 FYNNEI. The CDR3 region has the DNA TGTGCCAGCAGCCAACAGATGTCTGGAAACACCATATATTTT. Translating gives CASSQQMSGNTIYF.

V usage is TRBV19 and J usage is TRBJ1-5; the D gene is possibly TRBD1 (6 bases). The CDR3 runs 16 residues. The germline V gene encodes CDR1 LNHDA and CDR2 SQIVND (reference sequence). V lost 10 bases and J lost 4, with 23 bases in between. CDR3 residues: CATMRWPGDVNQPQHF. As DNA, the CDR3 is TGTGCCACAATGAGATGGCCAGGGGACGTAAATCAGCCCCAGCATTTT.

There are a few counts of this clone. The gene calls are TRBV6-5 and TRBJ1-2; TRBD1 might be the D (5 bases). The V gene's germline CDR1 is MNHEY and CDR2 SVGAGI. The CDR3 sequence is 12 residues long. Trimming pared 5 bases from V and 8 bases from J, leaving 12 bases between. The CDR3 sequence: CASSTGVEGYTF. The CDR3 nucleotides are TGTGCCAGCAGTACAGGAGTTGAAGGCTACACCTTC.

The V gene is TRBV5-1, the J gene TRBJ2-1; 7 bases are a match to TRBD1. V shed 0 bases, J shed 4 bases, and the junction held 1 base outside the gene matches. This CDR3 is 14 amino acids long. Germline V gives CDR1 SGHRS, CDR2 YFSETQ. The CDR3 sequence: CASSLGDSYNEQFF. In DNA, the CDR3 is TGCGCCAGCAGCTTGGGGGACAGTTACAATGAGCAGTTCTTC.

The chain combines TRBV6-6 with TRBJ1-1; a possible D gene is TRBD1 (6 bases). CDR3 size: 14 residues. V dropped 7 bases and J dropped 5 bases, with 17 bases sitting between them. Germline CDR1 MNHNY, CDR2 SVGAGI (reference sequence). The CDR3 is CASTNRASGTEAFF. In DNA, the CDR3 is TGTGCCAGCACTAACAGGGCCTCGGGGACTGAAGCTTTCTTT.

The CDR3 bases are TGTGCCAGCAGTATAATCGACAGGGGGCAGGAGACCCAGTACTTC. Amino acid sequence: CASSIIDRGQETQYF. The chain uses TRBV28 and TRBJ2-5, with 10 bases identical to TRBD1. This CDR3 comprises 15 residues. With V trimmed by 5 bases and J by 5 bases, 8 bases remained unmatched. Germline V gene data show CDR1 as MDHEN and CDR2 as SYDVKM. Full variable domain (outside the CDR3, taken from reference TRBV28 and TRBJ2-5): DVKVTQSSRYLVKRTGEKVFLECVQDMDHENMFWYRQDPGLGLRLIYFSYDVKMKEKGDIPEGYSVSREKKERFSLILESASTNQTSMYLCASSIIDRGQETQYFGPGTRLLVL.

This chain connects TRBV19 to TRBJ2-5, with a possible D match to TRBD2 (5 bases). V dropped 3 bases and J dropped 1 base, with 9 bases sitting between them. Germline V CDR1 and CDR2: LNHDA, SQIVND (reference sequence). The CDR3 sequence is 14 residues long. The CDR3 reads CASSIGGPQETQYF. The CDR3 DNA reads TGTGCCAGTAGTATTGGAGGCCCCCAAGAGACCCAGTACTTC.

The gene calls are TRBV13 and TRBJ2-1; D gene uncertain. The CDR3 loop spans 15 amino acids. Germline assignment: CDR1 PRHDT and CDR2 FYEKMQ (reference sequence). The ends were cut back, 1 base at V and 10 bases at J, with 17 bases in the middle. CDR3 sequence reads: CASSLDIGLTLEQFF. In DNA, the CDR3 is TGTGCCAGCAGCTTAGATATTGGATTGACTTTAGAGCAGTTCTTC.

This chain joins TRBV19 and TRBJ1-5; possible D gene TRBD1, 6 bases. The germline CDR1 and CDR2 sequences are LNHDA and SQIVND (reference sequence). Trimming removed 8 bases from V and 2 bases from J, with 13 bases in between. There are 14 residues in the CDR3. The CDR3: CASDPRGRNQPQHF. The CDR3 DNA sequence: TGTGCCAGTGACCCCAGGGGACGCAATCAGCCCCAGCATTTT.

This clone appeared once. The J gene is TRBJ1-1, the V gene TRBV7-9; TRBD1 is a possible D gene (6 bases). Trimming removed 5 bases at V and 5 bases at J, with 12 bases between. CDR3 length equals 13 residues. Germline V gene lookup returns CDR1 SEHNR and CDR2 FQNEAQ (reference sequence). CDR3 sequence reads: CASSPRTVTEAFF. CDR3 coding DNA: TGTGCCAGCAGCCCGCGGACAGTGACTGAAGCTTTCTTT.

The chain couples TRBV11-2 to TRBJ1-5; 9 nucleotides agree with TRBD1. Per germline, CDR1 SGHAT and CDR2 FQNNGV. V lost 5 bases, J lost 7 bases, and 9 bases stayed unmatched. The CDR3 has 15 residues. In DNA form, the CDR3 reads TGTGCCAGCAGCCCCCGACAGGGGGTGGAACAGCCCCAGCATTTT. Protein sequence: CASSPRQGVEQPQHF. The full variable domain, completed using reference TRBV11-2 and TRBJ1-5, is EAGVAQSPRYKIIEKRQSVAFWCNPISGHATLYWYQQILGQGPKLLIQFQNNGVVDDSQLPKDRFSAERLKGVDSTLKIQPAKLEDSAVYLCASSPRQGVEQPQHFGDGTRLSIL.

The genes are TRBV18 and TRBJ2-5; 8 bases are shared with TRBD2. With V trimmed by 1 base and J by 12 bases, 7 bases remained unmatched. The CDR3 is 13 amino acids. Germline V CDR1 and CDR2: KGHSH, LQKENI. The DNA of the CDR3 is TGTGCCAGCTCACCACTGGGCACCGGGAGGGAGTACTTC. It yields the protein CASSPLGTGREYF.

This chain uses TRBV27 with TRBJ1-2, with D maybe TRBD1 (5 bases). This CDR3 comprises 13 residues. V was pared by 2 bases and J by 4 bases, with 8 bases between. CDR1 and CDR2 from the germline V gene are MNHEY and SMNVEV (reference sequence). Written as DNA, the CDR3 is TGTGCCAGCAGTTTAAGACAGTCCTATGGCTACACCTTC. Amino acids: CASSLRQSYGYTF.

This chain uses TRBV6-4 with TRBJ2-2, with TRBD1 as a possible D gene (6 bases). Germline values: CDR1 MRHNA, CDR2 SNTAGT. V was clipped by 6 bases and J by 5 bases, with 13 bases between them. The CDR3 loop spans 14 amino acids. In DNA, the CDR3 is TGTGCCAGCAGCCAACAGGGTGGGACCGGGGAGCTGTTTTTT. Translating gives CASSQQGGTGELFF.

This chain joins TRBV29-1 and TRBJ1-1; the match to TRBD1 covers 7 bases. The ends lost 4 bases at V and 0 bases at J; junction bases unmatched: 8. The CDR3 has 15 residues. CDR1 and CDR2 (germline): SQVTM, ANQGSEA. The CDR3 bases are TGCAGCGTTGCCGGGGACAGTATACTGAACACTGAAGCTTTCTTT. Translated: CSVAGDSILNTEAFF.

Here the CDR3 DNA reads TGTGCCAGCAGCGTCCCCCGGGACAACAATCAGCCCCAGCATTTT. Translating gives CASSVPRDNNQPQHF. The chain recombines TRBV9 with TRBJ1-5, with D possibly being TRBD1 (6 bases). V shed 2 bases and J shed 3 bases, with 12 bases lying between them. Germline lookup yields CDR1 SGDLS and CDR2 YYNGEE. The CDR3 is 15 amino acids.

The chain couples TRBV20-1 to TRBJ1-1; no clear D. The CDR3 is made up of 10 amino acids. Germline V gene lookup returns CDR1 DFQATT and CDR2 SNEGSKA (reference sequence). Deletions cut 5 bases from V and 7 bases from J, with 8 bases between. CDR3 DNA: TGCAGTGCTGAAATAGTTGAAGCTTTCTTT. This sequence encodes CSAEIVEAFF.

This clone was picked up a small number of times. This chain links TRBV2 with TRBJ1-1; D is unresolved. This CDR3 contains 11 residues. The V gene lost 9 bases and the J gene lost 4 bases, with 9 bases spanning the gap. The V gene's germline CDR1 is SNHLY and CDR2 FYNNEI. Here the CDR3 reads CARSRSTEAFF. CDR3 in DNA: TGTGCCAGAAGCCGGAGCACTGAAGCTTTCTTT. Filled out from reference TRBV2 and TRBJ1-1, the complete variable domain reads EPEVTQTPSHQVTQMGQEVILRCVPISNHLYFYWYRQILGQKVEFLVSFYNNEISEKSEIFDDQFSVERPDGSNFTLKIRSTKLEDSAMYFCARSRSTEAFFGQGTRLTVV.

J is TRBJ2-2 and V is TRBV18; D call uncertain. Germline CDR1 reads KGHSH; CDR2 reads LQKENI. V was clipped by 5 bases and J by 6 bases, with 13 bases between them. CDR3 size: 14 residues. This chain's CDR3 is CASSLTDSSGELFF. The CDR3 DNA sequence: TGTGCCAGCTCATTAACTGATTCGTCCGGGGAGCTGTTTTTT.

The chain has TRBV28 and TRBJ1-2; no definite D call. CDR3 length: 11 residues. V was shortened by 1 base and J by 7 bases, with 4 bases between the two germline ends. The germline CDR1 and CDR2 sequences are MDHEN and SYDVKM. CDR3 nucleotides: TGTGCCAGCAGTTTATCGGGTGGCTACACCTTC. This encodes CASSLSGGYTF.